This TCR beta chain is from a study of OX40 agonist ivuxolimab in advanced cancers. The wider study: Each patient was given ivuxolimab into a vein every 2 weeks, at 0.01 to 10 mg/kg.

As regards this clone: The target antigen is unknown.

V lost 3 bases and J lost 2; bases outside the gene matches: 11. This CDR3 has 17 residues. Germline assignment: CDR1 MGHRA and CDR2 YSYEKL. Sequencing was performed with immunoSEQ multiplex PCR; in TCRdb, only in-frame clones are kept and a portion is missing. The profile shows some 59,000 clones, about 90% of them singletons. Study conclusions and caveats: Antigens targeted by the expanded peripheral T cells were not determined.

The starting material was CD4+ or CD8+ T cells sorted from blood, obtained in a trial of the OX40 agonist ivuxolimab. The chain links TRBV4-1 to TRBJ1-2, with TRBD1 matching over 8 bases. The sequence came from an adult with an advanced solid tumor such as melanoma, head and neck, liver or kidney cancer. The CDR3 region has the DNA TGCGCCAGCAGCCACCCTACCGGACAGGGCAGGAACTATGGCTACACCTTC. This sequence encodes CASSHPTGQGRNYGYTF.